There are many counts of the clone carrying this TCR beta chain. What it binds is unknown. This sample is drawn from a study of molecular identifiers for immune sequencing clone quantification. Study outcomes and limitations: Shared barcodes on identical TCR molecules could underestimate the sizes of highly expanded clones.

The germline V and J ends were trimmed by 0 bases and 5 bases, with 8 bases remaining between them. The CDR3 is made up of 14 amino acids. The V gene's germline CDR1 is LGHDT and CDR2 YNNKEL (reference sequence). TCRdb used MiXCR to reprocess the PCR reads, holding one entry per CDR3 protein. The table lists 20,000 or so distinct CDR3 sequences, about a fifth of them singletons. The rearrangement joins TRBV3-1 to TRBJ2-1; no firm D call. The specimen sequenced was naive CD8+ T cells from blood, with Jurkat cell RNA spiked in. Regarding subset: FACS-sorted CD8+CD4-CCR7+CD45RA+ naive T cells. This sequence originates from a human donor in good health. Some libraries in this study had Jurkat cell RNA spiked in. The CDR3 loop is CASSQENRNNEQFF. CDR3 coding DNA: TGTGCCAGCAGCCAAGAAAACCGCAACAATGAGCAGTTCTTC.